This T cell receptor (beta chain) was profiled in a study of blood T cell repertoires in COVID-19. Study summary: Acute-phase and convalescent COVID-19 samples originated in the United States, Italy and Spain. From T cells, B-cell-depleted T cells, or PBMCs came the material, which was cDNA or gDNA.

Per germline, CDR1 MNHEY and CDR2 SMNVEV (reference sequence). CDR3 length: 15 amino acids. V dropped 5 bases and J dropped 1 base, with 14 bases sitting between them. In the source study's methods: Reference gene primer amplification gave estimated nucleated cell counts. Some clones are missing from TCRdb's copy, which holds only in-frame ones; the method was immunoSEQ multiplex PCR. The DNA gave D and trimming, while V, J and clone size come from that table. Counted here are some 20,000 clones, approximately 90% occurring once; the ten biggest clones make up 7.7%. The chain carries TRBV27 and TRBJ1-1, with no clear D. Material: peripheral blood. This sequence originates from an older woman with active COVID-19. CDR3 bases: TGTGCCAGCAGTCCGGATAGGAGGAGGAACACTGAAGCTTTCTTT. Its translation: CASSPDRRRNTEAFF.